This is a list of T cell receptor beta chains from one sample in a study of blood T cell repertoires in COVID-19. Sequenced by immunoSEQ multiplex PCR; TCRdb stores in-frame clones only, minus some. Of under 110,000 clones listed, approximately 80% are singletons. Sample: peripheral blood. These receptor sequences come from a man aged 80 or over with COVID-19, enrolled during active disease. Both conserved end residues are part of each CDR3. A D gene is named only where the DNA matches it firmly. Not all rows give a size; the values are once, few, many and, for expanded clones, a class.

J: TRBJ2-1
V: TRBV6-2/TRBV6-3
D: TRBD1
size: -
length: 17
DNA: TGTGCCAGCAGTCGTAGGCCGACAGGGTCCTCCTACAATGAGCAGTTCTTC
CDR3: CASSRRPTGSSYNEQFF

J: TRBJ2-3
V: TRBV10-2
D: TRBD2
size: -
length: 16
DNA: TGCGCCAGCAGTGAGACCGGGACTAGCGTCCCAGATACGCAGTATTTT
CDR3: CASSETGTSVPDTQYF

J: TRBJ1-1
V: TRBV19
D: -
size: -
length: 13
DNA: TGTGCCAGTAGTACAATAGGGGTGCCTGAAGCTTTCTTT
CDR3: CASSTIGVPEAFF

J: TRBJ1-5
V: TRBV19
D: -
size: -
length: 16
DNA: TGTGCCAGTACCTTCCTCGGCAGGGCTAGCAATCAGCCCCAGCATTTT
CDR3: CASTFLGRASNQPQHF

J: TRBJ2-7
V: TRBV7-9
D: TRBD1
size: -
length: 13
DNA: TGTGCCAGCAGCTTAGAAGGGGGCCACGAGCAGTACTTC
CDR3: CASSLEGGHEQYF

J: TRBJ1-4
V: TRBV18
D: TRBD1
size: -
length: 15
DNA: TGTGCCAGCTCACAATCCGGGACAGGAGGGGAAAAACTGTTTTTT
CDR3: CASSQSGTGGEKLFF

J: TRBJ2-7
V: TRBV2
D: TRBD2
size: -
length: 15
DNA: TGTGCCAGCCTGCGACTAGCGGGAGGGATCTACGAGCAGTACTTC
CDR3: CASLRLAGGIYEQYF

J: TRBJ1-2
V: TRBV18
D: TRBD1
size: -
length: 13
DNA: TGTGCCAGCTCACCGGGGACAGGGAATGGCTACACCTTC
CDR3: CASSPGTGNGYTF

J: TRBJ1-3
V: TRBV28
D: TRBD1
size: -
length: 15
DNA: TGTGCCAGCAGTTCTAATTCGGGACAGAGGAACCACATATATTTT
CDR3: CASSSNSGQRNHIYF

J: TRBJ2-1
V: TRBV12-1
D: -
size: -
length: 17
DNA: TGTGCCAGCAGCTTTGGATCGGACGGGAGCTCCTACAATGAGCAGTTCTTC
CDR3: CASSFGSDGSSYNEQFF

J: TRBJ2-5
V: TRBV3-1/TRBV3-2
D: TRBD2
size: once
length: 14
DNA: TGTGCCAGCAGCCAGGGGGACTATCAAGAGACCCAGTACTTC
CDR3: CASSQGDYQETQYF

J: TRBJ2-3
V: TRBV12-3/TRBV12-4
D: -
size: -
length: 13
DNA: TGTGCCAGCAGGGGCAGATACACAGATACGCAGTATTTT
CDR3: CASRGRYTDTQYF

J: TRBJ1-3
V: TRBV5-1
D: TRBD1
size: -
length: 16
DNA: TGCGCCAGCAGCTCTAGGGGGCTCGCCTCTGGAAACACCATATATTTT
CDR3: CASSSRGLASGNTIYF

J: TRBJ2-5
V: TRBV7-3
D: TRBD2
size: -
length: 15
DNA: TGTGCCAGCAGCTTAACTAGCGGGAGAGGAGAGACCCAGTACTTC
CDR3: CASSLTSGRGETQYF

J: TRBJ1-2
V: TRBV28
D: TRBD1
size: few
length: 14
DNA: TGTGCCAGCAGTCAAGACAGGGCCCCCTATGGCTACACCTTC
CDR3: CASSQDRAPYGYTF